This TCR beta chain was sequenced for a study of T cell repertoires in cytomegalovirus infection. Study overall: In the study, CMV epitopes included recently identified HLA-C-restricted and well-studied HLA-B-restricted ones. Both CMV infection and a matching HLA type were indicated by public TCR beta signatures. Study-level findings and limits: CMV-specific HLA-C-restricted TCR beta clonotypes dominated the ex vivo response. Identification of carriers of CMV plus the relevant HLA was performed using cumulative public TCR beta family frequency.

MiXCR, run by TCRdb on the reads, gives a single entry per CDR3 protein. The repertoire holds a few hundred thousand distinct CDR3 sequences, roughly 25% seen once, with more than 10% in the top ten. There are 15 residues in the CDR3. On this clonotype itself: Its antigen is undetermined. One junction end does not reproduce the germline sequence, and a read error may be involved.

The clonotype comes from a human donor in good health (CMV status not recorded). Some clones in this sample may be carry-over from other donors' samples. Source: cultured PBMCs, taken from culture after CMV antigen stimulation. The chain uses TRBV5-3 and TRBJ2-2; no definite D call. TRBV5-3 is placed among ORFs of uncertain function. The CDR3 sequence is CASSSRTRFTGELFF. The CDR3 nucleotides read TGTGCCAGCAGCTCCCGAACAAGGTTCACCGGGGAGCTGTTTTTT.